This is a list of T cell receptor beta chains from one sample in a study of PD-1 blockade in classical Hodgkin lymphoma. Produced via immunoSEQ multiplex PCR; TCRdb's table is partial and in-frame only. This repertoire shows around 50,000 clones, around 76% found once; its top ten account for approximately 12%. The source material was peripheral blood mononuclear cells (PBMCs), sampled before the fourth cycle of nivolumab. The receptors originated from a human donor with classical Hodgkin lymphoma. Both conserved end residues are part of each CDR3. Fields, in order: V gene, clone size, J gene, CDR3 length, CDR3 protein. Size is stated for part of the rows, as once, few or many counts, or as a class when the clone is expanded.

TRBV5-1	NA	TRBJ1-1	16	CASSYRQGGPNTEAFF
TRBV28	few	TRBJ1-3	15	CASRPGGPTGNTIYF
TRBV11-2	few	TRBJ1-2	13	CASSESSSYGYTF
TRBV6-1	NA	TRBJ2-3	14	CASRRRADPDTQYF
TRBV6-5	NA	TRBJ1-5	15	CASSTSRTGEQPQHF
TRBV7-9	few	TRBJ1-2	14	CASSFEGRDYGYTF
TRBV11-2	NA	TRBJ2-5	13	CASSLDRVETQYF
TRBV6-4	NA	TRBJ2-7	19	CASSPLVGQREDPPYEQYF
TRBV15	NA	TRBJ1-1	16	CATSRGPPGMNTEAFF
TRBV28	NA	TRBJ2-1	15	CASSPEREGPNEQFF
TRBV28	NA	TRBJ2-7	13	CASTGQAVYEQYF
TRBV28	NA	TRBJ2-2	14	CASSLPSNTGELFF
TRBV25-1	NA	TRBJ2-1	16	CASSAISGRAFDEQFF
TRBV2	NA	TRBJ2-3	12	CASDQVIDTQYF
TRBV5-1	NA	TRBJ2-1	15	CASSSSGFSYNEQFF
TRBV11-2	NA	TRBJ2-1	12	CASGTIYNEQFF
TRBV29-1	NA	TRBJ2-5	14	CSALWTGGLLAQYF
TRBV6-6	NA	TRBJ2-6	13	CASREYPTEVLTF
TRBV28	NA	TRBJ1-3	19	CASGNPKGGIPGFGNTIYF
TRBV2	NA	TRBJ2-1	15	CASSQRDSSYNEQFF
TRBV11-2	NA	TRBJ2-1	11	CASSFAREQFF
TRBV10-3	NA	TRBJ2-3	14	CAISGDGSPDTQYF